The 3 T cell receptor beta chains below were found in one sample sequenced in a study of blood T cell repertoires in COVID-19 (dated by TCRdb to 2020 to 2022). Libraries came from the immunoSEQ multiplex PCR assay. TCRdb's version of the immuneACCESS table is confined to in-frame rearrangements and falls short of the full clone set. An unresolved V gene accounts for under half of the shortfall where checked; the remainder is of unknown origin. This sample holds 200,000 to 250,000 clones; about 80% were observed only once. Clones ranked in the top ten supply about 15% of the sample. The specimen was PBMCs or T cells enriched from blood (not recorded which). Receptors originate from a middle-aged man who had recovered from COVID-19.

The chain combines TRBV11-1 with TRBJ1-1, with D unresolved. The CDR3 covers 14 residues. Germline V gives CDR1 SGHAT, CDR2 FQDESV (reference sequence). Between the trimmed V and J ends, which lost 0 bases and 4 bases, there was a span of 9 bases. Here the CDR3 reads CASSLAAAGTEAFF. CDR3 sequence (DNA): TGTGCCAGCAGCTTAGCAGCGGCCGGCACTGAAGCTTTCTTT.

The V gene is TRBV3-1 (or the pseudogene TRBV3-2), the J gene TRBJ1-5; possible D gene TRBD1, 5 bases. V lost 1 base, J lost 2 bases, and 9 bases lay in between. Germline CDR1 is LGHDT and CDR2 is YNNKEL (reference sequence). This CDR3 comprises 15 residues. The CDR3 DNA is TGTGCCAGCAGCCAAGGTCGGGGGTGCAATCAGCCCCAGCATTTT. Translating it yields CASSQGRGCNQPQHF.

The CDR3 region is CASSPHRGGKVTEAFF. The CDR3 DNA follows: TGTGCCAGCAGCCCCCACAGAGGGGGTAAGGTCACTGAAGCTTTCTTT. The chain links TRBV7-9 to TRBJ1-1; possible D gene TRBD1, 6 bases. This CDR3 region has 16 residues. Germline V gene data show CDR1 as SEHNR and CDR2 as FQNEAQ (reference sequence). Trimming removed 5 bases from V and 4 bases from J, with 20 bases in between.